The 19 T cell receptor beta chains below all came from one sample that was sequenced in a study of T cell repertoires in cytomegalovirus infection. TCRdb independently ran MiXCR on the reads; one entry per CDR3 protein. The sample includes 290,000 or so distinct CDR3 sequences, roughly a tenth seen only once; the top ten take less than 3%. Source material: PBMCs. These receptors were taken from a human donor in good health (CMV status not recorded). Some clones in this sample may be carry-over from other donors' samples.

In its sample, this clonotype was seen many times. V is TRBV7-8 and J is TRBJ1-6; a weak D match, TRBD1 (5 bases). Trimming removed 5 bases at V and 0 bases at J, with 11 bases between. The CDR3 spans 16 residues. The V gene's germline CDR1 is SGHVS and CDR2 FQNEAQ. CDR3 amino acids: CASSKGPSSYNSPLHF. CDR3 nucleotide sequence: TGTGCCAGCAGCAAGGGGCCGAGCTCCTATAATTCACCCCTCCACTTT.

This clonotype was counted at least ten times. V and J are TRBV7-2 and TRBJ2-3, with 9 bases identical to TRBD2. Per the germline V gene, CDR1 is SGHTA and CDR2 is FQGNSA. The V segment lost 5 bases and the J segment 4 bases; nucleotides outside the gene matches: 7. The CDR3 spans 15 residues. Here the CDR3 reads CASSAGGPVPDTQYF. The CDR3 coding sequence is TGTGCCAGCAGCGCGGGGGGGCCGGTCCCAGATACGCAGTATTTT.

Many counts were recorded for this clonotype. The V call is TRBV28, the J call TRBJ1-2, with D tentatively TRBD1 (5 bases). There are 12 residues in the CDR3. Trimming pared 7 bases from V and 6 bases from J, leaving 12 bases between. Germline V gives CDR1 MDHEN, CDR2 SYDVKM. DNA for the CDR3: TGTGCCAGCACCTTTACAGGCGATGGCTACACCTTC. This encodes CASTFTGDGYTF.

This clonotype was seen repeatedly, ten times or more. V gene TRBV6-2 or TRBV6-3 combines with J gene TRBJ1-1; the D is unclear. The V gene's germline CDR1 is MNHEY and CDR2 SVGEGT. The CDR3 contains 16 residues. The V end lost 2 bases, the J end lost 0 bases, and 13 bases lay between the germline ends. The CDR3, as DNA: TGTGCCAGCAGTTACCTAGTCGGGCAGGTGAACACTGAAGCTTTCTTT. Protein product: CASSYLVGQVNTEAFF.

The sample holds many counts of this clonotype. The chain uses TRBV7-9 and TRBJ1-1; the D is unclear. This CDR3 region has 14 residues. Germline V gives CDR1 SEHNR, CDR2 FQNEAQ (reference sequence). Trimming shortened V by 3 bases and J by 4 bases, and 12 bases separated the two germline ends. This CDR3 reads CASSFSWVSTEAFF. CDR3 bases: TGTGCCAGCAGCTTCTCCTGGGTCAGCACTGAAGCTTTCTTT.

J is TRBJ2-7 and V is TRBV5-1, with D possibly TRBD2 on 5 matching bases. Germline V CDR1 and CDR2: SGHRS, YFSETQ. V lost 4 bases and J lost 1, with 18 bases in between. The CDR3 runs 16 residues. CDR3 bases: TGCGCCAGCAGCGAAGACGCGGGCTCGCCGTCCTACGAGCAGTACGTC. It specifies CASSEDAGSPSYEQYV.

The table lists this clonotype with many counts. The rearrangement uses TRBV23-1 and TRBJ2-1; TRBD1 matches at 7 bases. TRBV23-1 is an open reading frame whose function is uncertain. The CDR3 runs to 15 residues. Trimming removed 5 bases from V and 4 bases from J; junction bases left unmatched: 8. The CDR3 loop is CASSGGDREYNEQFF. The CDR3 nucleotides read TGCGCCAGCAGTGGGGGAGACAGGGAATACAATGAGCAGTTCTTC.

This clonotype was seen ten or more times. The chain uses TRBV20-1 and TRBJ2-7, with TRBD2 identical over 12 bases. J gave up 2 bases and V 6 bases, and 11 bases lay outside the gene matches. Germline CDR1 and CDR2: DFQATT and SNEGSKA (reference sequence). The CDR3 covers 16 residues. The CDR3 nucleotides read TGCAGTGCCCCGACTAGCGGGGGCTTAGGTCCCTACGAGCAGTACTTC. Translated: CSAPTSGGLGPYEQYF.

The V gene is TRBV11-3, the J gene TRBJ2-4, with D hard to call. CDR3 length equals 13 residues. Trimming took 3 bases from V and 6 from J, leaving 9 bases between them. Looked up from germline, CDR1 is SGHNT and CDR2 is YENEEA. In DNA form, the CDR3 reads TGTGCCAGCAGCTTGACACCCCGAAACATTCAGTACTTC. Translating gives CASSLTPRNIQYF.

This clonotype was detected many times. J is TRBJ2-5 and V is TRBV6-1; D may be TRBD1 (6 bases). V was clipped by 5 bases and J by 5 bases, with 15 bases between them. This CDR3 is built from 14 residues. Per germline, CDR1 MNHNS and CDR2 SASEGT. This CDR3 reads CASSPYTGRETQYF. The CDR3 DNA follows: TGTGCCAGCAGTCCCTATACAGGGCGGGAGACCCAGTACTTC.

On this clonotype itself: This may be a read error, as it is one base from a much larger clone. It is likely a read error, because the conserved phenylalanine at the end of the CDR3 is missing. V is TRBV7-6 and J is TRBJ1-3; tentatively, D is TRBD1 (5 bases). Germline-derived CDR1 and CDR2 are SGHVS and FNYEAQ. The CDR3 totals 20 residues. Trimming took 4 bases from V and 9 from J, leaving 34 bases between them. Written as DNA, the CDR3 is TGTGCCAGCAGCTCAACGTTGGGGTTCCGGGACCACTCGGAGCTTAGCACCATATATTGT. It yields the protein CASSSTLGFRDHSELSTIYC.

This clonotype was recorded at least ten times. V gene TRBV28 combines with J gene TRBJ2-4, with 8 bases aligning to TRBD1. CDR1 and CDR2 (germline): MDHEN, SYDVKM. The CDR3 is made up of 16 amino acids. Trimming removed 4 bases from V and 0 bases from J; junction bases left unmatched: 5. The CDR3 bases are TGTGCCAGCAGTTCCACAGGGGGACTAGCCAAAAACATTCAGTACTTC. Translation: CASSSTGGLAKNIQYF.

This clonotype occurred many times. This chain joins TRBV5-4 and TRBJ2-5, with TRBD1 identical over 7 bases. Germline V gene lookup returns CDR1 SGHNT and CDR2 YYREEE (reference sequence). V was clipped by 3 bases and J by 5 bases; unmatched bases: 7. CDR3 length: 14 residues. The CDR3 DNA reads TGTGCCAGCAGCTCGGACAGGTGGGGCGAGACCCAGTACTTC. This translates into CASSSDRWGETQYF. Using reference TRBV5-4 and TRBJ2-5 for the parts outside the CDR3, the full variable domain is ETGVTQSPTHLIKTRGQQVTLRCSSQSGHNTVSWYQQALGQGPQFIFQYYREEENGRGNFPPRFSGLQFPNYSSELNVNALELDDSALYLCASSSDRWGETQYFGPGTRLLVL.

The V gene is TRBV2, the J gene TRBJ1-1; D not certain. This CDR3 is 12 amino acids long. Germline CDR1 and CDR2: SNHLY and FYNNEI. V shed 4 bases and J shed 8 bases, with 11 bases lying between them. Written as DNA, the CDR3 is TGTGCCAGCAGTGTAGGGTTGGGGGAAGCTTTCTTT. As protein: CASSVGLGEAFF.

This clonotype was recorded many times. The gene calls are TRBV29-1 and TRBJ1-1, with a possible D match to TRBD1 (5 bases). This CDR3 comprises 13 residues. Germline CDR1 and CDR2: SQVTM and ANQGSEA. The V end lost 5 bases, the J end lost 5 bases, and 15 bases lay between the germline ends. CDR3 sequence (DNA): TGCAGCGTTTACCGCGACAGCGGAACTGAAGCTTTCTTT. Protein: CSVYRDSGTEAFF.

At least ten counts were recorded for this clonotype. The chain is built from TRBV28 and TRBJ2-5; a weak D match, TRBD2 (6 bases). The V end lost 10 bases, the J end lost 7 bases, and 22 bases lay between the germline ends. CDR1 and CDR2 from the germline V gene are MDHEN and SYDVKM. CDR3 length: 14 residues. The CDR3 DNA follows: TGTGCCACCGAACGGGACTTAGGAAGAGGGACCCAGTACTTC. Residues: CATERDLGRGTQYF.

On this clonotype: This sequence may be a read error, since a much larger clone differs from it by one base. V usage is TRBV28 and J usage is TRBJ1-5; a weak D match, TRBD1 (5 bases). The V end was cut by 7 bases, the J end by 4 bases, with 14 bases between. Looked up from germline, CDR1 is MDHEN and CDR2 is SYDVKM. The length of the CDR3 is 14 residues. CDR3 sequence (DNA): TGTGCCAGCAACCTGCGGGGGAGGAATCAGCCCCAGCATTTT. This translates into CASNLRGRNQPQHF.

There are many counts of this clonotype. The rearrangement links TRBV20-1 to TRBJ2-1, with D possibly matching TRBD1 (7 bases). V lost 0 bases and J lost 8, with 14 bases in between. The germline CDR1 and CDR2 sequences are DFQATT and SNEGSKA (reference sequence). CDR3 length: 14 amino acids. The CDR3 spells CSAREVRGVHEQFF. Here the CDR3 DNA reads TGCAGTGCTAGAGAGGTCAGGGGGGTCCATGAGCAGTTCTTC.

This clonotype was seen many times. The rearrangement uses TRBV28 and TRBJ1-6; D remains unclear. From germline, CDR1 is MDHEN and CDR2 SYDVKM. V was clipped by 1 base and J by 10 bases, with 14 bases between them. The CDR3 is 15 amino acids. The CDR3 DNA follows: TGTGCCAGCAGTTTATTCCGGGGAGTAGGATCACCCCTCCACTTT. Its translation: CASSLFRGVGSPLHF. The full variable domain, its missing parts supplied by reference TRBV28 and TRBJ1-6, is DVKVTQSSRYLVKRTGEKVFLECVQDMDHENMFWYRQDPGLGLRLIYFSYDVKMKEKGDIPEGYSVSREKKERFSLILESASTNQTSMYLCASSLFRGVGSPLHFGNGTRLTVT.